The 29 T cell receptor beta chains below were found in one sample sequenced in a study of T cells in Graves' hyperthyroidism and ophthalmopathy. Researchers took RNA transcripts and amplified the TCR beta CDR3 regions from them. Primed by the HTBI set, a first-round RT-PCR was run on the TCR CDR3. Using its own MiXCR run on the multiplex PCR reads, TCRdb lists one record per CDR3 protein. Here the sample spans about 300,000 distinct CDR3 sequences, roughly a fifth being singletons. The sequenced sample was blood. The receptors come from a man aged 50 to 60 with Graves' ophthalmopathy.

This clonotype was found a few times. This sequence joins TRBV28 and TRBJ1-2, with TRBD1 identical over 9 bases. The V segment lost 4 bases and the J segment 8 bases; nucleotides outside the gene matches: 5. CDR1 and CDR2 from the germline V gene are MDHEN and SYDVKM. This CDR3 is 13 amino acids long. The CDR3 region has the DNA TGTGCCAGCAGTTCCGGGACAGGGAGCGGCTACACCTTC. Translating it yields CASSSGTGSGYTF.

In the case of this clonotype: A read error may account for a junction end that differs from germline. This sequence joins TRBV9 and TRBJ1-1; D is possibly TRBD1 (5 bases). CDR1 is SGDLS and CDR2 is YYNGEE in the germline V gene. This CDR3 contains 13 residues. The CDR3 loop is CTSSPGTNTEAFF. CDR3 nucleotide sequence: TGTACCAGCAGCCCGGGGACGAATACTGAAGCTTTCTTT.

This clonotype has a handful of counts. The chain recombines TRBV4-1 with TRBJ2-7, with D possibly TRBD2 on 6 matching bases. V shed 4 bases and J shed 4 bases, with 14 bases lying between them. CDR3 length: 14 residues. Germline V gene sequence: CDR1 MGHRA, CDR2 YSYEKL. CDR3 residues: CASSPTGEWYEQYF. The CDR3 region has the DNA TGCGCCAGCAGCCCAACGGGGGAGTGGTACGAGCAGTACTTC.

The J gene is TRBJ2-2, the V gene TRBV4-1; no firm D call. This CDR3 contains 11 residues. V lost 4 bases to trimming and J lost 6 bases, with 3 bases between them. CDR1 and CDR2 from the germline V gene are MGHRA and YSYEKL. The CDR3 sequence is CASSRAGELFF. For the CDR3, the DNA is TGCGCCAGCAGCCGGGCCGGGGAGCTGTTTTTT.

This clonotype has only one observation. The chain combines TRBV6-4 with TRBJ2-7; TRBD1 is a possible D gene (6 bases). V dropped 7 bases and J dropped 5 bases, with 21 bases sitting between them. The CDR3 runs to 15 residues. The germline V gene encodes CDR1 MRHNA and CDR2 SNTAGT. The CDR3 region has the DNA TGTGCCAGCACCAAGAGGGGGACGAGGGGCCACGAGCAGTACTTC. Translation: CASTKRGTRGHEQYF.

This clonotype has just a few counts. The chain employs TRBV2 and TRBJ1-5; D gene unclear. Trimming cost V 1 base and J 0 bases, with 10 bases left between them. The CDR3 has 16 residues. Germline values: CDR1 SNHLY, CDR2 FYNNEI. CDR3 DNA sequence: TGTGCCAGCAGTGAAGGCCAGAGCTATAGCAATCAGCCCCAGCATTTT. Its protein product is CASSEGQSYSNQPQHF.

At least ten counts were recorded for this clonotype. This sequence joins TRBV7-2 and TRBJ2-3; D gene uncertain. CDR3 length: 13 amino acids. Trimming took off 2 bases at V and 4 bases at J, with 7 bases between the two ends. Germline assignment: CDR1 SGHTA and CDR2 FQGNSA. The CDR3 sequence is CASSLTFADTQYF. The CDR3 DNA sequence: TGTGCCAGCAGCTTAACATTCGCAGATACGCAGTATTTT.

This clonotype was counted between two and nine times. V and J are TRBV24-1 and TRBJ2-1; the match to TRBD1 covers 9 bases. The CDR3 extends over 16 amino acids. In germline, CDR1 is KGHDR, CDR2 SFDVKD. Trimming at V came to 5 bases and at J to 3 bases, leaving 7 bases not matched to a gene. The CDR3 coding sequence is TGTGCCACCAGTGCCCATCCGGGACAGGGCTACAATGAGCAGTTCTTC. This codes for CATSAHPGQGYNEQFF.

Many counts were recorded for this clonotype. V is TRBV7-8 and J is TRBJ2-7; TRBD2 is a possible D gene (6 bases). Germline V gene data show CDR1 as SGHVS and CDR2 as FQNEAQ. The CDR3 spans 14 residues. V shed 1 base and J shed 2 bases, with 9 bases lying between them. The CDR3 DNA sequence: TGTGCCAGCAGCTTAGGAGCGGGCGCCTACGAGCAGTACTTC. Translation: CASSLGAGAYEQYF.

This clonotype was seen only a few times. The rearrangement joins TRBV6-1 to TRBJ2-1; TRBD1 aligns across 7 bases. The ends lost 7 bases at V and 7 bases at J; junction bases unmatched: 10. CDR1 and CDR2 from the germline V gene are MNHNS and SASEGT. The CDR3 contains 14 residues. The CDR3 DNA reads TGTGCCAGCATCCCGGACAGGATCGGGAATGAGCAGTTCTTC. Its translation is CASIPDRIGNEQFF.

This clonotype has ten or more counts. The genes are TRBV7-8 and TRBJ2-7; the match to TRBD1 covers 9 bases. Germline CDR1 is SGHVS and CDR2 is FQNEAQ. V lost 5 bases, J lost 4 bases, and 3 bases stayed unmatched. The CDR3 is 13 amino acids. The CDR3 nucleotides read TGTGCCAGCAGCCGGGACAGGGAGTACGAGCAGTACTTC. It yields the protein CASSRDREYEQYF. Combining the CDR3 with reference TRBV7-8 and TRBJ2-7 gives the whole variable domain GAGVSQSPRYKVAKRGQDVALRCDPISGHVSLFWYQQALGQGPEFLTYFQNEAQLDKSGLPSDRFFAERPEGSVSTLKIQRTQQEDSAVYLCASSRDREYEQYFGPGTRLTVT.

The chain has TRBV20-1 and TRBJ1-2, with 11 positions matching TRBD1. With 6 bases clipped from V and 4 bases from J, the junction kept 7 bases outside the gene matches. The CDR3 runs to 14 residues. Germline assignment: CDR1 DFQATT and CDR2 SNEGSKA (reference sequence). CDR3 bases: TGCAGTGCAATCGGACAGGGGGCCCTCTATGGCTACACCTTC. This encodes CSAIGQGALYGYTF.

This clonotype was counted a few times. CDR3 in DNA: TGTGCCAGCAGCTGGACAGGGGGTTACGATAATTCACCCCTCCACTTT. Translating gives CASSWTGGYDNSPLHF. The V call is TRBV5-5, the J call TRBJ1-6; TRBD1 matches 10 bases. The CDR3 loop spans 16 amino acids. Germline V gene data show CDR1 as SGHKS and CDR2 as YYEKEE (reference sequence). V trimming: 3 bases; J trimming: 5 bases; junction bases outside the gene matches: 5.

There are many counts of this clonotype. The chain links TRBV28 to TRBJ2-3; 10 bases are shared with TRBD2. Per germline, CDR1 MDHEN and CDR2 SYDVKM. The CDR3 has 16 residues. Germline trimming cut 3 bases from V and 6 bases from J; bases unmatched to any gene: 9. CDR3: CASSFWEAGGPDTQYF. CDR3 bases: TGTGCCAGCAGTTTTTGGGAAGCGGGAGGGCCTGATACGCAGTATTTT.

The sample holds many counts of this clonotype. The CDR3 nucleotides are TGCGCCAGCAGCAAGGGACGGGGAGCCTACGAGCAGTACTTC. Encoded protein: CASSKGRGAYEQYF. The V call is TRBV5-1, the J call TRBJ2-7; D assignment may be TRBD1 or TRBD2 (5 bases each). The CDR3 is 14 amino acids. The V end lost 4 bases, the J end lost 2 bases, and 13 bases lay between the germline ends. CDR1 is SGHRS and CDR2 is YFSETQ in the germline V gene. The full variable domain, in which reference TRBV5-1 and TRBJ2-7 provide the parts outside the CDR3, is KAGVTQTPRYLIKTRGQQVTLSCSPISGHRSVSWYQQTPGQGLQFLFEYFSETQRNKGNFPGRFSGRQFSNSRSEMNVSTLELGDSALYLCASSKGRGAYEQYFGPGTRLTVT.

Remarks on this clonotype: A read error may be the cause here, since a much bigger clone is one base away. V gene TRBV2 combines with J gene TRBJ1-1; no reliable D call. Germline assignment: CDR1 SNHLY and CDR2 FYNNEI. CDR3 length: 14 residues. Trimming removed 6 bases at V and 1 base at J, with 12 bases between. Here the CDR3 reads CASSSDKSNTEAFF. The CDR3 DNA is TGTGCCAGCAGCTCAGATAAATCGAACACTGAAGCTTTCTTT.

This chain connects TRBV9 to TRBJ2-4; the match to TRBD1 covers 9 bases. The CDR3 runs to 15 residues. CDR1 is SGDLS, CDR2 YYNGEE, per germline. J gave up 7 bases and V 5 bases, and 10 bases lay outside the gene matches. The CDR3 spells CASRPRDRVRNIQYF. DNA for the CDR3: TGTGCCAGCAGACCCCGGGACAGGGTACGGAACATTCAGTACTTC. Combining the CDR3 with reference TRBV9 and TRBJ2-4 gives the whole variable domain DSGVTQTPKHLITATGQRVTLRCSPRSGDLSVYWYQQSLDQGLQFLIQYYNGEERAKGNILERFSAQQFPDLHSELNLSSLELGDSALYFCASRPRDRVRNIQYFGAGTRLSVL.

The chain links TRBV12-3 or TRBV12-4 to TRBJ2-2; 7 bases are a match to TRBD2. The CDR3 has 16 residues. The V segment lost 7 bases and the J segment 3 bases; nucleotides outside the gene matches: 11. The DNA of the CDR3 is TGTGCCAGCATTATGGCTAGCGGCCTTTACACCGGGGAGCTGTTTTTT. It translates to CASIMASGLYTGELFF.

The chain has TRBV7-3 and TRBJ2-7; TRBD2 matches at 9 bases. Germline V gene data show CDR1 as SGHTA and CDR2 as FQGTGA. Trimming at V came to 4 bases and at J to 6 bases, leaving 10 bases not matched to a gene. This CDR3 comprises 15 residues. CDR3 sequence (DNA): TGTGCCAGCAGCTGGACTAGCGCCCCCTCCCGCGAGCAGTACTTC. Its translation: CASSWTSAPSREQYF. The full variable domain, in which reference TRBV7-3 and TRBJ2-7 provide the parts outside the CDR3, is GAGVSQTPSNKVTEKGKYVELRCDPISGHTALYWYRQSLGQGPEFLIYFQGTGAADDSGLPNDRFFAVRPEGSVSTLKIQRTERGDSAVYLCASSWTSAPSREQYFGPGTRLTVT.

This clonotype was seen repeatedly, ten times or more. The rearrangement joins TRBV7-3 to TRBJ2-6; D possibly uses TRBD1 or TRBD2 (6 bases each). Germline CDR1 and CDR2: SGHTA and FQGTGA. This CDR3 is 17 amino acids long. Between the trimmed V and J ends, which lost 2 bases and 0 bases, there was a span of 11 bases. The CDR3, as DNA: TGTGCCAGCAGCTTAGGGGGGCCTAGCTCTGGGGCCAACGTCCTGACTTTC. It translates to CASSLGGPSSGANVLTF.

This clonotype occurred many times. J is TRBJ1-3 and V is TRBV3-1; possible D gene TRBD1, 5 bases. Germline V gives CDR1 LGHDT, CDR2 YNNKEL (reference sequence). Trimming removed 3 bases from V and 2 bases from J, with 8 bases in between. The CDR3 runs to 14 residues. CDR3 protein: CASSQGPTGNTIYF. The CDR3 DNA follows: TGTGCCAGCAGCCAGGGACCGACTGGAAACACCATATATTTT. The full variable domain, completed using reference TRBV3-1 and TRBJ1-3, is DTAVSQTPKYLVTQMGNDKSIKCEQNLGHDTMYWYKQDSKKFLKIMFSYNNKELIINETVPNRFSPKSPDKAHLNLHINSLELGDSAVYFCASSQGPTGNTIYFGEGSWLTVV.

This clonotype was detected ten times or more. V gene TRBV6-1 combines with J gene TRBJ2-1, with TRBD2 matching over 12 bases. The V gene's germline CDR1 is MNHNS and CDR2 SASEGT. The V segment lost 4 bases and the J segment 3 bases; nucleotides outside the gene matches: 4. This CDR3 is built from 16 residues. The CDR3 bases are TGTGCCAGCAGTGCACCGACTAGCGGGAGCTACAATGAGCAGTTCTTC. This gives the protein CASSAPTSGSYNEQFF.

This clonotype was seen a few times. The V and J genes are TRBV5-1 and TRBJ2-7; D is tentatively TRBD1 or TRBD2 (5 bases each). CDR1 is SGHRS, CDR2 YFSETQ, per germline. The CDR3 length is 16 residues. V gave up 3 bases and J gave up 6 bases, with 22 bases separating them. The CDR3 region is CASSWGRGPGGSEQYF. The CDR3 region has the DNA TGCGCCAGCAGCTGGGGCCGCGGTCCAGGAGGTTCCGAGCAGTACTTC.

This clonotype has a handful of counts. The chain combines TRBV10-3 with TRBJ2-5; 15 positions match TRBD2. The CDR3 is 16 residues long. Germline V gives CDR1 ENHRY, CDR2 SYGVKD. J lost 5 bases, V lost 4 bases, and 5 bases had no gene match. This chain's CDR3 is CAISGTSGRGLETQYF. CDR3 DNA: TGTGCCATCAGTGGGACTAGCGGGAGGGGCCTCGAGACCCAGTACTTC.

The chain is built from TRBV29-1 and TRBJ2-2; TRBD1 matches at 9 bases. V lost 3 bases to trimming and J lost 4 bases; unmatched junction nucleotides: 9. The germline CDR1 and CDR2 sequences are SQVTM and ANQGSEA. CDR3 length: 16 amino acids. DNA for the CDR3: TGCAGCGTTGATCTCAGGACAGGGGTCAGCACCGGGGAGCTGTTTTTT. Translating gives CSVDLRTGVSTGELFF.

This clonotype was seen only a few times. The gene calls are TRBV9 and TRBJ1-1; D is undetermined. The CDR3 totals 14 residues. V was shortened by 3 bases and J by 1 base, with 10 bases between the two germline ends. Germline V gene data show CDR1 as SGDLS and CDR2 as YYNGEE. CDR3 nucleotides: TGTGCCAGCAGCGCCACGTTCGAGAACACTGAAGCTTTCTTT. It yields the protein CASSATFENTEAFF.

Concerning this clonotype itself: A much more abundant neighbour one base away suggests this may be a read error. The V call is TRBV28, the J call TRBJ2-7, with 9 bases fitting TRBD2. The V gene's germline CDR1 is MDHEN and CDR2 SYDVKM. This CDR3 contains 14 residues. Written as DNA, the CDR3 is TGTGCCAGCAGCCGGGGGACTAGCTCCCACGAGCAGTACTTC. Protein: CASSRGTSSHEQYF.

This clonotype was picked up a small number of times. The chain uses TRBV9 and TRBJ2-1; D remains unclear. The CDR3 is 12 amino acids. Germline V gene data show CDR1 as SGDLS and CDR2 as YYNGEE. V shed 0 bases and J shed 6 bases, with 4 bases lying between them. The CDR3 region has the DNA TGTGCCAGCAGCGTAGGACCCAATGAGCAGTTCTTC. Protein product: CASSVGPNEQFF.

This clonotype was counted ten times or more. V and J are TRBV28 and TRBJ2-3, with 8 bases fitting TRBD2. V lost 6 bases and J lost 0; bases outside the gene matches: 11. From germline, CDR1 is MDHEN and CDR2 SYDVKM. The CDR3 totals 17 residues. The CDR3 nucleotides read TGTGCCAGCAGCCCCCTCGGGGCGGGAGGAAGCACAGATACGCAGTATTTT. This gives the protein CASSPLGAGGSTDTQYF.